This TCR beta chain originates from a study of control samples from healthy donors and cancer patients. The repertoire was sequenced with immunoSEQ multiplex PCR; TCRdb's copy has only in-frame clones and lacks some. The data show roughly 130,000 clones, over 75% seen once. CDR1 is MGHRA and CDR2 is YSYEKL in the germline V gene. The CDR3 runs to 16 residues. The ends were cut back, 1 base at V and 0 bases at J, with 13 bases in the middle. Source material: blood. The receptor's source is a man aged 50 to 59 in good health. The chain employs TRBV4-1 and TRBJ2-7; D is possibly TRBD2 (6 bases). Here the CDR3 DNA reads TGCGCCAGCAGCCAAGTTAGCGGTGCGAGCTCCTACGAGCAGTACTTC. Translating gives CASSQVSGASSYEQYF.